This T cell receptor (beta chain) was captured in a study of T cell responses to AZD1222 COVID-19 vaccine. General study results and limits: Vaccine-related CD4 TCRs covered spike, predominating at 160-218 and 743-854. Repertoire samples came only from after the peak T cell response. In the spike-specific TCR repertoire, nearly half reportedly target unmutated variant regions.

Concerning this clone: Its antigen is not identified.

Clones were sequenced by immunoSEQ multiplex PCR, and TCRdb holds only the in-frame ones, with some missing. The sample yields around 110,000 clones, 75% to 90% seen once. CDR1 and CDR2 from the germline V gene are SGDLS and YYNGEE. The CDR3 extends over 17 amino acids. After removal of 0 bases from V and 0 bases from J, the junction contained 6 bases not matched to a gene. The TCR originated in an adult in good health. The V and J genes are TRBV9 and TRBJ2-1; TRBD1 agrees at 7 bases. The sequencing used peripheral blood, collected on day 0 of AZD1222 vaccination. CDR3 region: CASSVGGGGSSYNEQFF. CDR3 nucleotide sequence: TGTGCCAGCAGCGTAGGAGGGGGCGGAAGCTCCTACAATGAGCAGTTCTTC.